This TCR beta chain was observed in a study of blood T cells in healthy people across ages. This clonotype was picked up a small number of times. The CDR3 loop spans 17 amino acids. V was clipped by 6 bases and J by 5 bases; unmatched bases: 17. From germline, CDR1 is MNHNS and CDR2 SASEGT. For the second PCR, which ran for 7 to 11 cycles, a sample-barcoded 5' primer and a J-beta primer mix were used. Through a template-switch adaptor with 12 random nucleotides, each cDNA molecule received a tag. TCRdb recomputed calls from the 5' RACE reads with MiXCR, one row per CDR3 protein. The table records 1.6 million or so distinct CDR3 sequences, 30% to 35% of them present only once.

This clonotype originated in a woman younger than 45 in good health. Sample: blood. This chain joins TRBV6-1 and TRBJ2-5, with 8 bases fitting TRBD2. CDR3 sequence: CASRRRTSGSRSETQYF. For the CDR3, the DNA is TGTGCCAGCAGACGACGGACAAGCGGGAGTCGGAGCGAGACCCAGTACTTC.